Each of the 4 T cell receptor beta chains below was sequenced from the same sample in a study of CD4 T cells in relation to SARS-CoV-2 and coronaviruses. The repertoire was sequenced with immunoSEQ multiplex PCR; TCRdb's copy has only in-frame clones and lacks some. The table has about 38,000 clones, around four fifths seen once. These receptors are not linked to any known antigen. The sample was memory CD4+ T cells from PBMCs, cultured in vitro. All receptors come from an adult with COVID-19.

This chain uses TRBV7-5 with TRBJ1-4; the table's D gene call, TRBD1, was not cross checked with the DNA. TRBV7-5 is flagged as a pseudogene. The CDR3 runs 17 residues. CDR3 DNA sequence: TGTGCCAGAAGCTTAAAGGGGCAGGGGTGGAGGAATGAAAAACTGTTTTTT. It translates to CARSLKGQGWRNEKLFF.

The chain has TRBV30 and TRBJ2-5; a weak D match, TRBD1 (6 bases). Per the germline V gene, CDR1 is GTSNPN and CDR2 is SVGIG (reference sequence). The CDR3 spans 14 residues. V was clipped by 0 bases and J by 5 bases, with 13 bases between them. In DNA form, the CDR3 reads TGTGCCTGGAGTGTACAGGGCGCGAGGGAGACCCAGTACTTC. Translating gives CAWSVQGARETQYF. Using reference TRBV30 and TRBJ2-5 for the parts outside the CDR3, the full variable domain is SQTIHQWPATLVQPVGSPLSLECTVEGTSNPNLYWYRQAAGRGLQLLFYSVGIGQISSEVPQNLSASRPQDRQFILSSKKLLLSDSGFYLCAWSVQGARETQYFGPGTRLLVL.

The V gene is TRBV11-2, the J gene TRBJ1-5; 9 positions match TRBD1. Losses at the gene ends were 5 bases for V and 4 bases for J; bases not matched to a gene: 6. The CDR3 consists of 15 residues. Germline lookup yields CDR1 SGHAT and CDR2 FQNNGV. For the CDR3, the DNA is TGTGCCAGCAGCCAGGGGACAGGGTGGAATCAGCCCCAGCATTTT. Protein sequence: CASSQGTGWNQPQHF.

The CDR3 sequence: CASSSYTGGNYGYTF. In DNA form, the CDR3 reads TGTGCCAGCAGCTCTTATACAGGTGGTAACTATGGCTACACCTTC. The chain recombines TRBV7-8 with TRBJ1-2; tentatively, D is TRBD1 (5 bases). The CDR3 extends over 15 amino acids. V lost 4 bases and J 1 base, leaving 13 bases between the germline ends. CDR1 is SGHVS, CDR2 FQNEAQ, per germline.